This entry concerns a single T cell receptor beta chain. Its antigen is not known. For CDR3 and TCR beta VDJ profiling, genomic DNA was the template used. TCRdb re-called the reads with MiXCR, one entry per CDR3 protein. The table has over 150,000 distinct CDR3 sequences, roughly two thirds seen once. This sample is drawn from a study of CD8+CD57+ T cells in acquired aplastic anemia. Across the study: The study obtained an average of roughly 2.9 ug of DNA from sorted CD4+ and CD8+ cells. Study conclusions and caveats: The number of CD8+ CDR3 sequences shared by patients and controls was twenty-nine. Controls did not differ significantly from patients in CD8+ Simpson's diversity.

Trimming shortened V by 4 bases and J by 0 bases, and 18 bases separated the two germline ends. This CDR3 has 17 amino acids. An expansion of CD8+CD57+ cells by flow cytometry had been shown in patients chosen for sequencing. The sample taken for sequencing was sorted CD4+, CD8+, or CD8+CD57+ T cells (not recorded which) from PBMCs. The gene calls are TRBV12-3 or TRBV12-4 and TRBJ2-5, with TRBD2 as a possible D gene (7 bases). The sequence came from a human donor with aplastic anemia. The CDR3 is CASSWGGAGRYQETQYF. CDR3 nucleotide sequence: TGTGCCAGCAGTTGGGGGGGGGCAGGTCGGTACCAAGAGACCCAGTACTTC.